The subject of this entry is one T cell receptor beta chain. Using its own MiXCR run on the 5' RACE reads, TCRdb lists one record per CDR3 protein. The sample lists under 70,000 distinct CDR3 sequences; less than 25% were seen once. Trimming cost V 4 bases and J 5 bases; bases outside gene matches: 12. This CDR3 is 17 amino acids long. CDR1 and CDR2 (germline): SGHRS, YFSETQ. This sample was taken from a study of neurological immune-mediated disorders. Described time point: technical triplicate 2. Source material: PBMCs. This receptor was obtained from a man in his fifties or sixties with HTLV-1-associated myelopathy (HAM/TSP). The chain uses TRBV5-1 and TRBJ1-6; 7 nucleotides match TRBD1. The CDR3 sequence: CASSGTVGDSNNSPLHF. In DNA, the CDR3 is TGCGCCAGCAGCGGAACTGTTGGGGACAGCAATAATTCACCCCTCCACTTT.